This T cell receptor (beta chain) stems from a study of human T cells and chemical hapten exposure. Study-wide results and caveats: Expanded TCRs created a significantly greater count of big CDR3 similarity clusters than controls did.

To note about this clonotype: Its antigen remains unknown.

This sample's time point: patch test 1, 2 weeks after DPC sensitization. The treatment is: therapeutic diphenylcyclopropenone sensitization with weekly scalp DPC. During construction of the library, unique molecular identifiers were attached to individual cDNA molecules for quantitative, reproducible TCR counting. TCRdb fed the RACE reads into MiXCR, producing one record per CDR3 protein. Among about 56,000 distinct CDR3 sequences, 9.3% were seen once, and the ten largest hold about 14%. CDR1 SGHKS and CDR2 YYEKEE come from the germline V gene (reference sequence). The CDR3 is 8 amino acids. The V and J ends lost 7 bases and 9 bases respectively, with 4 bases between them.

V usage is TRBV5-5 and J usage is TRBJ1-2; no clear D. The sequence derives from a woman aged 40-49 years with alopecia areata. Some clones in this sample may be carry-over from other donors' samples. Sequences were derived from whole blood, sampled in connection with sensitization to the hapten diphenylcyclopropenone (DPC). The CDR3 DNA reads TGTGCCAGCGACCGCTACACCTTC. It translates to CASDRYTF. Full variable domain (rest looked up from reference TRBV5-5 and TRBJ1-2): DAGVTQSPTHLIKTRGQQVTLRCSPISGHKSVSWYQQVLGQGPQFIFQYYEKEERGRGNFPDRFSARQFPNYSSELNVNALLLGDSALYLCASDRYTFGSGTRLTVV.